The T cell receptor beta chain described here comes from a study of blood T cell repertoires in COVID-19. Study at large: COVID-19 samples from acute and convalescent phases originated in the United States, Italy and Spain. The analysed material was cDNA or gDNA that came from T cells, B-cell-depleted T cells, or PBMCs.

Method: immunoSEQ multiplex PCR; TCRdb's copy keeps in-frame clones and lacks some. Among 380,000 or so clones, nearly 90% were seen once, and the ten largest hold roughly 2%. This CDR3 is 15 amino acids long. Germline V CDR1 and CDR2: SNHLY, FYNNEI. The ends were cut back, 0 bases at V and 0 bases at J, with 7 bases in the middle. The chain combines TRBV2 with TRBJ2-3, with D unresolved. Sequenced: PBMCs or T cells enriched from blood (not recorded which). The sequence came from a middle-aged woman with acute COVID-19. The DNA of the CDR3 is TGTGCCAGCAGTGAAGCGCAACTAAGCACAGATACGCAGTATTTT. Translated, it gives CASSEAQLSTDTQYF.